These T cell receptor beta chains were read from a single sample in a study of blood T cell repertoires in COVID-19. TCRdb keeps only in-frame clones here, not all; method: immunoSEQ multiplex PCR. The sample lists 150,000 to 200,000 clones, around 82% seen once, with more than 4% in the top ten. Sequencing used PBMCs or T cells enriched from blood (not recorded which). The receptors stem from a woman in her sixties or seventies with acute COVID-19. CDR3s include the opening cysteine and the closing phenylalanine or tryptophan. The D gene is left open where the match is weak. Size is omitted from some rows. Given values are once, few, many or a class for expanded clones.

j_call: TRBJ1-1; clone_size: once; d_call: TRBD1; v_call: TRBV5-4; cdr3_aa: CASSGGTGRNPLMNTEAFF; cdr3_nt: TGTGCCAGCAGCGGGGGGACAGGCCGTAATCCCCTCATGAACACTGAAGCTTTCTTT
j_call: TRBJ2-1; clone_size: .; d_call: TRBD2; v_call: TRBV10-1; cdr3_aa: CATGTIYNEQFF; cdr3_nt: TGCGCCACCGGGACTATTTACAATGAGCAGTTCTTC
j_call: TRBJ2-2; clone_size: .; d_call: .; v_call: TRBV9; cdr3_aa: CASSVYNRAMSTGELFF; cdr3_nt: TGTGCCAGCAGCGTATATAACAGGGCTATGTCGACCGGGGAGCTGTTTTTT
j_call: TRBJ1-5; clone_size: .; d_call: TRBD1; v_call: TRBV5-6; cdr3_aa: CASSLAGTGLYQPQHF; cdr3_nt: TGTGCCAGCAGCTTGGCGGGGACAGGGCTGTACCAGCCCCAGCATTTT
j_call: TRBJ2-3; clone_size: .; d_call: TRBD1; v_call: TRBV7-2; cdr3_aa: CASSSGQGTDTQYF; cdr3_nt: TGTGCCAGCAGCTCCGGACAGGGCACAGATACGCAGTATTTT
j_call: TRBJ1-2; clone_size: .; d_call: TRBD1; v_call: TRBV5-1; cdr3_aa: CASQGGAYGYTF; cdr3_nt: TGCGCCTCTCAGGGGGGCGCCTATGGCTACACCTTC
j_call: TRBJ1-5; clone_size: .; d_call: TRBD1; v_call: TRBV30; cdr3_aa: CAWTAGGEQPQHF; cdr3_nt: TGTGCCTGGACAGCAGGGGGCGAACAGCCCCAGCATTTT
j_call: TRBJ1-2; clone_size: .; d_call: .; v_call: TRBV5-5; cdr3_aa: CASSLRVGGLPYGYTF; cdr3_nt: TGTGCCAGCAGCTTGCGGGTCGGGGGTCTCCCCTATGGCTACACCTTC
j_call: TRBJ2-7; clone_size: .; d_call: TRBD2; v_call: TRBV5-6; cdr3_aa: CASSLWEVAGLAAYEQYF; cdr3_nt: TGTGCCAGCAGCTTATGGGAGGTAGCGGGACTCGCGGCCTACGAGCAGTACTTC
j_call: TRBJ1-2; clone_size: .; d_call: .; v_call: TRBV19; cdr3_aa: CASSISSSHGYTF; cdr3_nt: TGTGCCAGTAGTATTTCCAGTAGCCATGGCTACACCTTC
j_call: TRBJ2-3; clone_size: .; d_call: .; v_call: TRBV24-1; cdr3_aa: CATTGLSTDTQYF; cdr3_nt: TGTGCCACCACAGGACTTAGCACAGATACGCAGTATTTT
j_call: TRBJ1-2; clone_size: .; d_call: .; v_call: TRBV4-1; cdr3_aa: CASSSRGNYGYTF; cdr3_nt: TGCGCCAGCAGCTCCAGGGGCAACTATGGCTACACCTTC
j_call: TRBJ2-2; clone_size: few; d_call: .; v_call: TRBV11-2; cdr3_aa: CASSQGQNTGELFF; cdr3_nt: TGTGCCAGCAGCCAGGGACAGAACACCGGGGAGCTGTTTTTT
j_call: TRBJ1-5; clone_size: .; d_call: TRBD1; v_call: TRBV24-1; cdr3_aa: CATSPTGFQPQHF; cdr3_nt: TGTGCCACCAGTCCGACAGGGTTCCAGCCCCAGCATTTT
j_call: TRBJ1-2; clone_size: .; d_call: .; v_call: TRBV3-1/TRBV3-2; cdr3_aa: CASSQVGGYGYTF; cdr3_nt: TGTGCCAGCAGCCAAGTAGGAGGGTATGGCTACACCTTC